The 21 T cell receptor beta chains given below trace back to one sample, sequenced in a study of T cell repertoires in cytomegalovirus infection. Their target antigens are unknown. TCRdb itself ran the reads through MiXCR, one entry per CDR3 protein. Of 360,000 or so distinct CDR3 sequences listed, roughly a third are singletons. Sequencing used cultured PBMCs, obtained from culture after CMV antigen stimulation. Receptor source: a human donor in good health (CMV status not recorded). Some clones in this sample may be carry-over from other donors' samples.

The chain carries TRBV12-3 or TRBV12-4 and TRBJ1-3; the D is unclear. Trimming removed 1 base at V and 8 bases at J, with 3 bases between. The CDR3 has 11 residues. The CDR3 sequence: CASSLGYTIYF. The DNA for the CDR3 is TGTGCCAGCAGTTTAGGGTACACCATATATTTT.

The chain carries TRBV4-1 and TRBJ2-2; no clear D. The CDR3 is made up of 15 amino acids. V lost 4 bases and J 3 bases, leaving 12 bases between the germline ends. The germline V gene has CDR1 MGHRA and CDR2 YSYEKL. The CDR3 DNA reads TGCGCCAGCAGCCTACCCGGGCCCTACACCGGGGAGCTGTTTTTT. Encoded protein: CASSLPGPYTGELFF.

This clonotype was counted between two and nine times. The CDR3 DNA follows: TGCGCCAGCAGCCAAACCAGGGTATCTGGAAACACCATATATTTT. It translates to CASSQTRVSGNTIYF. The chain is built from TRBV4-1 and TRBJ1-3; the D gene is possibly TRBD1 (5 bases). V lost 2 bases and J 1 base, leaving 9 bases between the germline ends. CDR1 MGHRA and CDR2 YSYEKL come from the germline V gene. The CDR3 sequence is 15 residues long.

At least ten counts were recorded for this clonotype. V gene TRBV7-8 combines with J gene TRBJ1-1; D is perhaps TRBD1 (5 bases). The CDR3 sequence is 17 residues long. CDR1 is SGHVS and CDR2 is FQNEAQ in the germline V gene. Trimming removed 2 bases from V and 0 bases from J, with 16 bases in between. The CDR3 coding sequence is TGTGCCAGCAGCTTATACGACGGACAACCTATGAACACTGAAGCTTTCTTT. It codes for CASSLYDGQPMNTEAFF.

The CDR3 nucleotides are TGTGCCAGCAGCTTATACGCGGACAATGAGCAGTTCTTC. This sequence encodes CASSLYADNEQFF. The rearrangement uses TRBV7-9 and TRBJ2-1; no firm D call. Looked up from germline, CDR1 is SEHNR and CDR2 is FQNEAQ (reference sequence). This CDR3 contains 13 residues. Trimming removed 2 bases at V and 5 bases at J, with 7 bases between.

This clonotype was seen more than once but under ten times. V gene TRBV7-9 combines with J gene TRBJ2-1; D may be TRBD1 (5 bases). V shed 2 bases and J shed 2 bases, with 10 bases lying between them. CDR1 is SEHNR, CDR2 FQNEAQ, per germline (reference sequence). The CDR3 is 15 residues long. The CDR3, as DNA: TGTGCCAGCAGCTTAAAGGAAGGGGCCTACAATGAGCAGTTCTTC. Amino acids: CASSLKEGAYNEQFF.

This clonotype was detected only a few times. The chain recombines TRBV4-1 with TRBJ1-1; tentatively, D is TRBD1 (6 bases). Germline V gives CDR1 MGHRA, CDR2 YSYEKL. The CDR3 runs 15 residues. The V end lost 0 bases, the J end lost 5 bases, and 13 bases lay between the germline ends. The CDR3 spells CASSQEGRGRTEAFF. The CDR3 DNA sequence: TGCGCCAGCAGCCAAGAGGGCAGGGGAAGGACTGAAGCTTTCTTT.

The V gene is TRBV4-3, the J gene TRBJ2-1; D unclear. Germline-derived CDR1 and CDR2 are LGHNA and YSLEER. The CDR3 runs to 13 residues. The ends were cut back, 4 bases at V and 5 bases at J, with 9 bases in the middle. The CDR3, as DNA: TGCGCCAGCAGCCTCTTGACTGACAATGAGCAGTTCTTC. It encodes CASSLLTDNEQFF.

The sample holds a few counts of this clonotype. This chain joins TRBV7-9 and TRBJ2-3; TRBD1 or TRBD2 may be the D gene (5 bases each). Germline CDR1 is SEHNR and CDR2 is FQNEAQ (reference sequence). The germline V and J ends were trimmed by 11 bases and 1 base, with 16 bases remaining between them. The CDR3 covers 14 residues. The CDR3 spells CAGDPEFRTDTQYF. The CDR3 nucleotides read TGTGCCGGGGACCCGGAGTTCCGCACAGATACGCAGTATTTT. Supplemented by reference TRBV7-9 and TRBJ2-3, the full variable domain reads DTGVSQNPRHKITKRGQNVTFRCDPISEHNRLYWYRQTLGQGPEFLTYFQNEAQLEKSRLLSDRFSAERPKGSFSTLEIQRTEQGDSAMYLCAGDPEFRTDTQYFGPGTRLTVL.

This clonotype was observed a few times. This chain uses TRBV6-2 or TRBV6-3 with TRBJ2-7, with a possible D match to TRBD1 (6 bases). The germline V and J ends were trimmed by 5 bases and 0 bases, with 14 bases remaining between them. The CDR3 runs to 15 residues. Per the germline V gene, CDR1 is MNHEY and CDR2 is SVGEGT. This chain's CDR3 is CASSKRQVYSYEQYV. DNA for the CDR3: TGTGCCAGCAGTAAAAGACAGGTCTACTCCTACGAGCAGTACGTC.

V gene TRBV5-1 combines with J gene TRBJ2-7; TRBD2 matches at 13 bases. CDR1 is SGHRS, CDR2 YFSETQ, per germline. The CDR3 extends over 14 amino acids. The V and J ends lost 4 bases and 7 bases, in that order; junction bases with no gene match: 5. The CDR3 sequence: CASSRLAGGEEQYF. The CDR3 DNA is TGCGCCAGCAGCAGACTAGCGGGAGGTGAGGAGCAGTACTTC.

The chain combines TRBV28 with TRBJ2-6; D is possibly TRBD1 (6 bases). Per the germline V gene, CDR1 is MDHEN and CDR2 is SYDVKM. Deletions cut 7 bases from V and 2 bases from J, with 21 bases between. The CDR3 sequence is 18 residues long. The CDR3 coding sequence is TGTGCCAGCAAAGGGGCAGGGGCCGAACTAACTGGGGCCAACGTCCTGACTTTC. This translates into CASKGAGAELTGANVLTF.

The chain carries TRBV9 and TRBJ2-1, with TRBD2 identical over 11 bases. V lost 4 bases, J lost 11 bases, and 11 bases stayed unmatched. Germline CDR1 is SGDLS and CDR2 is YYNGEE. This CDR3 has 15 amino acids. For the CDR3, the DNA is TGTGCCAGCAGCCAAACTAGCGGGAGTAGAATCCAGCAGTTCTTC. Encoded protein: CASSQTSGSRIQQFF.

The rearrangement uses TRBV5-4 and TRBJ2-5; 7 bases agree with TRBD1. The CDR3 loop spans 15 amino acids. J gave up 3 bases and V 3 bases, and 8 bases lay outside the gene matches. CDR1 and CDR2 from the germline V gene are SGHNT and YYREEE (reference sequence). CDR3 DNA sequence: TGTGCCAGCAGCTCCTCGCCGGGGACAGAAGAGACCCAGTACTTC. Protein sequence: CASSSSPGTEETQYF.

The V gene is TRBV6-5, the J gene TRBJ2-5; possible D gene TRBD1, 6 bases. Trimming removed 6 bases from V and 4 bases from J, with 15 bases in between. Germline values: CDR1 MNHEY, CDR2 SVGAGI. This CDR3 has 14 residues. This chain's CDR3 is CASRGPQGRETQYF. In DNA, the CDR3 is TGTGCCAGCAGAGGACCACAGGGAAGAGAGACCCAGTACTTC.

The V and J genes are TRBV6-2 or TRBV6-3 and TRBJ2-5; a weak D match, TRBD1 (6 bases). V shed 1 base and J shed 5 bases, with 14 bases lying between them. The CDR3 totals 15 residues. Per germline, CDR1 MNHEY and CDR2 SVGEGT. CDR3 bases: TGTGCCAGCAGTTACTTAGGGGGATCGGTGGAGACCCAGTACTTC. Its translation is CASSYLGGSVETQYF.

This clonotype was observed at least ten times. V gene TRBV7-2 combines with J gene TRBJ2-2, with 13 nucleotides matching TRBD2. V was clipped by 4 bases and J by 4 bases; unmatched bases: 0. The V gene's germline CDR1 is SGHTA and CDR2 FQGNSA. The CDR3 covers 15 residues. The CDR3 loop is CASSWTSGGTGELFF. CDR3 DNA sequence: TGTGCCAGCAGCTGGACTAGCGGGGGCACCGGGGAGCTGTTTTTT.

This clonotype has only a few counts. V usage is TRBV7-3 and J usage is TRBJ2-1; D gene unclear. Trimming stripped 0 bases from V and 9 bases from J, with 9 bases between. The CDR3 length is 13 residues. Germline CDR1 is SGHTA and CDR2 is FQGTGA. The DNA for the CDR3 is TGTGCCAGCAGCTTAACCGGACGCCCTGAGCAGTTCTTC. Its translation: CASSLTGRPEQFF.

This clonotype was counted ten times or more. This rearrangement joins TRBV11-2 to TRBJ2-1; TRBD2 agrees at 10 bases. This CDR3 spans 18 amino acids. J gave up 6 bases and V 3 bases, and 14 bases lay outside the gene matches. Germline V gene data show CDR1 as SGHAT and CDR2 as FQNNGV. In nucleotides, the CDR3 is TGTGCCAGCAGCTTTGGGGCTAGCGGGAGAAAAGCCCCCAATGAGCAGTTCTTC. It specifies CASSFGASGRKAPNEQFF.

This clonotype was counted many times. The chain joins TRBV7-2 to TRBJ2-1, with D maybe TRBD2 (5 bases). V lost 3 bases and J 0 bases, leaving 9 bases between the germline ends. Looked up from germline, CDR1 is SGHTA and CDR2 is FQGNSA. The CDR3 covers 15 residues. CDR3 in amino acids: CASSLDWSSYNEQFF. CDR3 bases: TGTGCCAGCAGCTTGGACTGGAGCTCCTACAATGAGCAGTTCTTC.

The CDR3 DNA reads as TGTGCCAGCAGTTTAAGGGGCAGTAACACCGGGGAGCTGTTTTTT. This codes for CASSLRGSNTGELFF. The chain combines TRBV12-3 or TRBV12-4 with TRBJ2-2; D is possibly TRBD1 (5 bases). The CDR3 runs to 15 residues. The ends were cut back, 2 bases at V and 2 bases at J, with 9 bases in the middle.